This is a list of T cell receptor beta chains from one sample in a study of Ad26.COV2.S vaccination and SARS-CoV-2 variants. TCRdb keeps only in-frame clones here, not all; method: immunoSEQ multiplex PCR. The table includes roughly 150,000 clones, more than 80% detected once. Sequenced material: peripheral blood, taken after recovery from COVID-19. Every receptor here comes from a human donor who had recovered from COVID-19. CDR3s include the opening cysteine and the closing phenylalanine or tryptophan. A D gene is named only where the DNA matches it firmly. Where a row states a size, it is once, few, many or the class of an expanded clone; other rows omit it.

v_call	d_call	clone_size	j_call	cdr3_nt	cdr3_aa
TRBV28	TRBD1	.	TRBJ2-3	TGTGCCAGCAGCCCACAGGGGGTAGGAGATACGCAGTATTTT	CASSPQGVGDTQYF
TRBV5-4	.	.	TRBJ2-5	TGTGCCAGCAGCTTGCGGGCCCGAGGAGAGACCCAGTACTTC	CASSLRARGETQYF
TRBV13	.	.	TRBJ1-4	TGTGCCAGCAGCTTAAGGGTTGGGGCTAATGAAAAACTGTTTTTT	CASSLRVGANEKLFF
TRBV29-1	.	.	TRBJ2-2	TGCAGCGTTGAAGGGACAGCGAACACCGGGGAGCTGTTTTTT	CSVEGTANTGELFF
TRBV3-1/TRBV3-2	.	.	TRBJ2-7	TGTGCCAGCAGCCAAGCCAGAAAAACCCGCCACGAGCAGTACTTC	CASSQARKTRHEQYF
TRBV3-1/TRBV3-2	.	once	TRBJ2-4	TGTGCCAGCAGCTCTAACCAGAGGAACATTCAGTACTTC	CASSSNQRNIQYF
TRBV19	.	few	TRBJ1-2	TGTGCCAGTAGAGTGGGGCCAAACTATGGCTACACCTTC	CASRVGPNYGYTF
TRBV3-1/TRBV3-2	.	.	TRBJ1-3	TGTGCCAGCAGCAACCGGGCTATCTCTGGAAACACCATATATTTT	CASSNRAISGNTIYF
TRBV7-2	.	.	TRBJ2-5	TGTGCCAGCAGCCAAGGTCGGCTTTGGGAGACCCAGTACTTC	CASSQGRLWETQYF
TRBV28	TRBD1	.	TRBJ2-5	TGTGCCAGCAGTTTTTACAGGGGGGAGACCCAGTACTTC	CASSFYRGETQYF
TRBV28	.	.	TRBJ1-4	TGTGCCAGCAGACAAAACCTCCGGGACAACGACGAAAAACTGTTTTTT	CASRQNLRDNDEKLFF
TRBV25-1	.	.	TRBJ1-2	TGTGCCAGCAGTGAATGGGAAGGGTCGGGCTATGGCTACACCTTC	CASSEWEGSGYGYTF
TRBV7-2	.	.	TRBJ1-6	TGTGCCAGCAGCATAACCGTTCCGAATTCACCCCTCCACTTT	CASSITVPNSPLHF
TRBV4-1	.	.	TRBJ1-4	TGCGCCAGCAGCCAAGTCCTACGGTGGGAAACTAATGAAAAACTGTTTTTT	CASSQVLRWETNEKLFF
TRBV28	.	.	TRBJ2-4	TGTGCCAGCAAGGGGGGGGACATTCAGTACTTC	CASKGGDIQYF
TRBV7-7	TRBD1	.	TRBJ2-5	TGTGCTAGCAGCTCCGGGACAGGGGGAGAGACCCAGTACTTC	CASSSGTGGETQYF
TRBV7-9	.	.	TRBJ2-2	TGTGCCAGCAGCTTAGGTGGGGTTCGGCACACCGGGGAGCTGTTTTTT	CASSLGGVRHTGELFF
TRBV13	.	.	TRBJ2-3	TGTGCCAGCAGCTTAGAAGCTAGCCGAACAGATACGCAGTATTTT	CASSLEASRTDTQYF
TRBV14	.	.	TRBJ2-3	TGTGCCAGCAGCCATTTATTTACAGATACGCAGTATTTT	CASSHLFTDTQYF
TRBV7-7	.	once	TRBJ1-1	TGTGCTAGCAGCTTAGCATCGGGGGCCGTACGGGGCACTGAAGCTTTCTTT	CASSLASGAVRGTEAFF
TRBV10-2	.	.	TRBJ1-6	TGCGCCACCAGAGGGGAGAATTCACCCCTCCACTTT	CATRGENSPLHF
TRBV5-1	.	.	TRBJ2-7	TGCGCCAGCAGCTTTGGAGGGCGCGAGCAGTACTTC	CASSFGGREQYF
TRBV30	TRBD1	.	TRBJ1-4	TGTGCCTGGAGGTTGACAGGGGGGAGTGAAAAACTGTTTTTT	CAWRLTGGSEKLFF
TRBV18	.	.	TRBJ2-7	TGTGCCAGCTCCAGTCGGTCTTACGGCTTGTCCGAGCAGTACTTC	CASSSRSYGLSEQYF
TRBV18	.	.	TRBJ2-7	TGTGCCAGCTCCCTGCGGGGGCCGGGCAACAACGAGCAGTACTTC	CASSLRGPGNNEQYF
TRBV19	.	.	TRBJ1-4	TGTGCCAGTAGAGACACCGGGACGGCGAATGAAAAACTGTTTTTT	CASRDTGTANEKLFF
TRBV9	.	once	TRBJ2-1	TGTGCCAGCAGCGTAGTTGGCAGGGAGAGAGATGAGCAGTTCTTC	CASSVVGRERDEQFF
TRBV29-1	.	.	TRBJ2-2	TGCAGCGTTCGACGGTCCACCGGGGAGCTGTTTTTT	CSVRRSTGELFF
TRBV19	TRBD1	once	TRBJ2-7	TGTGCCAGTAGTCTCATCCGGACAGGGAGTGGGACCTACGAGCAGTACTTC	CASSLIRTGSGTYEQYF
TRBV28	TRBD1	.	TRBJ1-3	TGTGCCAGCAGCTTACAGGGGTATGGAAACACCATATATTTT	CASSLQGYGNTIYF
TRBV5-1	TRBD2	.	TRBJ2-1	TGCGCCAGCAGCTTGGCCGCAGTATATAGCGGGGGGTACAATGAGCAGTTCTTC	CASSLAAVYSGGYNEQFF
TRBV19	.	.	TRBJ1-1	TGTGCCAGTAGTATAGCCATCTTTTCGAACACTGAAGCTTTCTTT	CASSIAIFSNTEAFF
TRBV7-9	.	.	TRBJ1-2	TGTGCCAGCAGCTTAGGCGGTAACTATGGCTACACCTTC	CASSLGGNYGYTF
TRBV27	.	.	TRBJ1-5	TGTGCCAGCAGTCCATACGCGGGCACCCGCAATCAGCCCCAGCATTTT	CASSPYAGTRNQPQHF
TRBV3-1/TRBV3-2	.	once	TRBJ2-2	TGTGCCAGCAGGGGACAGAACACCGGGGAGCTGTTTTTT	CASRGQNTGELFF
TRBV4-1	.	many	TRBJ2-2	TGCGCCAGCAGCCGGGACGAAGGGAACGGGGAGCTGTTTTTT	CASSRDEGNGELFF
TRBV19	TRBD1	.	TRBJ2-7	TGTGCCAGTACCTTAACGGGACAGGGTCCCTACGAGCAGTACTTC	CASTLTGQGPYEQYF
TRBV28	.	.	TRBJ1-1	TGTGCCAGCAGTTTAGGGGACTTTGAAGCTTTCTTT	CASSLGDFEAFF
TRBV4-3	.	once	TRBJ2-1	TGCGCCAGCAGCCGAGAAGAGGGGCCGAGCTCCTACAATGAGCAGTTCTTC	CASSREEGPSSYNEQFF
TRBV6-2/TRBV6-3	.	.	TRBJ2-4	TGTGCCAGCAGTTATTATCAGGGTCCCCCGGACATTCAGTACTTC	CASSYYQGPPDIQYF
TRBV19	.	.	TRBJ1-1	TGTGCCGCCCGGGAAAACACTGAAGCTTTCTTT	CAARENTEAFF
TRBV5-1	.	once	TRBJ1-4	TGCGCCAGCAGCTTGGTGCGGGGGGCGGATGAAAAACTGTTTTTT	CASSLVRGADEKLFF
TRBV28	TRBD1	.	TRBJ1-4	TGTGCCAGCAGAAACGACAGGGTAGGGAAAAAACTGTTTTTT	CASRNDRVGKKLFF
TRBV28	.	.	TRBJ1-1	TGTGCCAGCTGTAAGGAAGGCACTGAAGCTTTCTTT	CASCKEGTEAFF
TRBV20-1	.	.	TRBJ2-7	TGCAGTGCTAGTAGGAGTCTCTCCTACGAGCAGTACTTC	CSASRSLSYEQYF
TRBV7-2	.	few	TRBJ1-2	TGTGCCAGCAGTCTGGACAGTCTTAACTATGGCTACACCTTC	CASSLDSLNYGYTF
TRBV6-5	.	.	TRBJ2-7	TGTGCCAGCAGGACCTTTGGGAATTCCTACGAGCAGTACTTC	CASRTFGNSYEQYF
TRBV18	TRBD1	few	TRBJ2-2	TGTGCCAGCTCATCATTCAAAATGGGACAGGGAAACACCGGGGAGCTGTTTTTT	CASSSFKMGQGNTGELFF
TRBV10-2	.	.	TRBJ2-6	TGCGCCAGCACCCCAAGGAGGGCTGGGGCCAACGTCCTGACTTTC	CASTPRRAGANVLTF
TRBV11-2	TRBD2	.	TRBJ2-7	TGTGCCAGCAGACCTACCCGACATACGGGGGGGCGCGAGCAGTACTTC	CASRPTRHTGGREQYF
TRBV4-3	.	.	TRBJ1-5	TGCGCCAGCAGCCAATATAAGGGGCGAAATCAGCCCCAGCATTTT	CASSQYKGRNQPQHF
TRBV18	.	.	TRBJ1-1	TGTGCCAGCTCACCATCGAACACTGAAGCTTTCTTT	CASSPSNTEAFF